These 5 T cell receptor beta chains share one sample of origin, sequenced in a study of T-cell memory formation after mild COVID-19. TCRdb ran MiXCR on the 5' RACE reads and lists one entry per CDR3 protein. The sample holds 500,000 to 650,000 distinct CDR3 sequences; less than 25% are singletons and the top ten take roughly 8.3%. Sample: PBMCs or a T cell subset sorted from them (not recorded which). All receptors come from an adult woman who had mild COVID-19 (a few samples of this study predate the infection). Cell type and time point are not known.

This clonotype was seen only a few times. The genes are TRBV5-1 and TRBJ1-1; weak D call: TRBD1 (6 bases). CDR1 is SGHRS, CDR2 YFSETQ, per germline. The CDR3 is 15 amino acids. Trimming shortened V by 0 bases and J by 3 bases, and 12 bases separated the two germline ends. CDR3 sequence (DNA): TGCGCCAGCAGCTTGGGTCCCAGGGGTGACACTGAAGCTTTCTTT. Translated: CASSLGPRGDTEAFF.

The chain employs TRBV5-5 and TRBJ1-5; possible D gene TRBD1, 5 bases. With 0 bases removed from V and 5 bases from J, the gap between germline ends came to 15 bases. This CDR3 is 16 amino acids long. From germline, CDR1 is SGHKS and CDR2 YYEKEE (reference sequence). The CDR3 DNA reads TGTGCCAGCAGCTTGGGGGCGGCAGGGAGGGATCAGCCCCAGCATTTT. Translating it yields CASSLGAAGRDQPQHF.

This clonotype has just a few counts. V is TRBV6-5 and J is TRBJ2-5; tentative D call: TRBD2 (6 bases). Trimming removed 0 bases at V and 5 bases at J, with 13 bases between. Per the germline V gene, CDR1 is MNHEY and CDR2 is SVGAGI. CDR3 length: 15 residues. CDR3 DNA: TGTGCCAGCAGTTACTCCCACGACCGGGGGGAGACCCAGTACTTC. Translation: CASSYSHDRGETQYF.

This clonotype was counted only a few times. The chain uses TRBV11-2 and TRBJ2-2; the match to TRBD2 covers 10 bases. The CDR3 has 16 residues. CDR1 SGHAT and CDR2 FQNNGV come from the germline V gene. The trim removed 1 base at V and 7 bases at J, leaving 6 bases unmatched. The CDR3: CASSLVRLAGDGELFF. In DNA, the CDR3 is TGTGCCAGCAGCTTAGTGCGACTAGCGGGTGACGGGGAGCTGTTTTTT. Looking up the rest from reference TRBV11-2 and TRBJ2-2 gives the full variable domain: EAGVAQSPRYKIIEKRQSVAFWCNPISGHATLYWYQQILGQGPKLLIQFQNNGVVDDSQLPKDRFSAERLKGVDSTLKIQPAKLEDSAVYLCASSLVRLAGDGELFFGEGSRLTVL.

This clonotype has at least ten counts. V gene TRBV4-2 combines with J gene TRBJ2-1, with 15 bases aligning to TRBD2. J was trimmed by 4 bases and V by 4 bases; bases with no gene match: 8. The CDR3 consists of 18 residues. CDR1 is LGHNA and CDR2 is YNFKEQ in the germline V gene. CDR3 nucleotide sequence: TGTGCCAGCAGCCGCGGACTAGCGGGAGGGACAGGATACAATGAGCAGTTCTTC. It yields the protein CASSRGLAGGTGYNEQFF.